This entry concerns a single T cell receptor beta chain. Seattle enrolled patients during active infection and tracked them longitudinally. Trimming took 0 bases from V and 2 from J; bases not matched to a gene: 3. Germline V CDR1 and CDR2: SGHRS, YFSETQ. CDR3 length: 16 residues. In the original analysis: Amplification of reference gene primers was used by the study to estimate nucleated cell counts. Some clones are missing from TCRdb's copy, which holds only in-frame ones; the method was immunoSEQ multiplex PCR. That table supplies the V and J calls and clone size; D and trimming were determined from the DNA. The top ten clones hold roughly 12% of a sample with fewer than 450,000 clones, around 88% of them seen once. The record originates from a study of blood T cell repertoires in COVID-19. Background on the study: Samples representing acute and convalescent COVID-19 were sourced from the United States, Italy and Spain. PBMCs, B-cell-depleted T cells, or T cells were the source of the cDNA or gDNA that made up the material.

The sequence derives from a woman in her 50s with COVID-19, enrolled during active disease. The sample taken for sequencing was peripheral blood. The chain has TRBV5-1 and TRBJ2-3; 10 nucleotides match TRBD1. The DNA for the CDR3 is TGCGCCAGCAGCTTGGGAGGGACAGGGGCCACAGATACGCAGTATTTT. Translating it yields CASSLGGTGATDTQYF.